This record concerns one T cell receptor (beta chain) sequence. This specimen belongs to a study of blood T cell repertoires in COVID-19. The ends were cut back, 0 bases at V and 7 bases at J, with 15 bases in the middle. Per germline, CDR1 GTSNPN and CDR2 SVGIG (reference sequence). The CDR3 is 14 amino acids. The method was immunoSEQ multiplex PCR; TCRdb's version includes in-frame clones alone and lacks a portion of them. The sample has about 140,000 clones; 80% to 90% are singletons. The TCR was taken from a woman aged 45-65 years with acute COVID-19. Sequencing was performed on PBMCs or T cells enriched from blood (not recorded which). The genes are TRBV30 and TRBJ2-5; maybe TRBD2 (5 bases). The DNA for the CDR3 is TGTGCCTGGAGTGTAATTGCCCCCGCGGGGACCCAGTACTTC. Translating gives CAWSVIAPAGTQYF.